This is a list of T cell receptor beta chains from one sample in a study of human T cells and chemical hapten exposure. TCRdb re-analysed the RACE reads in MiXCR, keeping a single row per CDR3 protein. The sample yields tens of thousands of distinct CDR3 sequences, about 10% seen once. Sequenced here: whole blood, sampled in connection with sensitization to the hapten diphenylcyclopropenone (DPC). The receptors derive from a woman aged 45-59 years with alopecia areata. Some clones in this sample may be carry-over from other donors' samples. Both conserved end residues are part of each CDR3. A D gene is named only where the DNA matches it firmly. Size tells how often a clone was seen (once, few, many) or the class of an expanded clone, and some rows leave it out.

TGTGCCAGCAGTTTAGCAGGGGCCACTAAGAGTCGAGATACGCAGTATTTT	CASSLAGATKSRDTQYF	NA	TRBV12-3/TRBV12-4	TRBJ2-3	NA
TGTGCCAGCAGAACTACAGGGGACACTGAAGCTTTCTTT	CASRTTGDTEAFF	few	TRBV7-9	TRBJ1-1	TRBD1
TGCAGTGCTAGACACGGGACAGGGGACCTTAACTATGGCTACACCTTC	CSARHGTGDLNYGYTF	NA	TRBV20-1	TRBJ1-2	TRBD1
TGTGCCAGCTCACAACAGGGGAGGCCTGAAGCTTTCTTT	CASSQQGRPEAFF	many	TRBV18	TRBJ1-1	TRBD1
TGCGCCAGCAGCATTACAGATACGCAGTATTTT	CASSITDTQYF	NA	TRBV5-1	TRBJ2-3	NA
TGTGCCAGCACCTGGGAGGGGGCGAATGGCTACACCTTC	CASTWEGANGYTF	once	TRBV28	TRBJ1-2	TRBD1
TGTGCCAGCTCATCTCGGACAGGGTTTAATGAAAAACTGTTTTTT	CASSSRTGFNEKLFF	many	TRBV18	TRBJ1-4	TRBD1
TGTGCCAGCAGCCTAGCTAGCGGGTTTTCTAATGAGCAGTTCTTC	CASSLASGFSNEQFF	few	TRBV28	TRBJ2-1	TRBD2
TGTGCCAGCAGGCACCGACTAGCGGGAGTCAAGAATGAGCAGTTCTTC	CASRHRLAGVKNEQFF	NA	TRBV2	TRBJ2-1	TRBD2
TGTGCCAGCAGCTTGGTCGGGACAGGGGGTGGCACAGATACGCAGTATTTT	CASSLVGTGGGTDTQYF	many	TRBV5-8	TRBJ2-3	TRBD1
TGTGCCAGTAGTAGGGCAGCCAGCTCCTACGAGCAGTACTTC	CASSRAASSYEQYF	NA	TRBV19	TRBJ2-7	NA
TGTGCCAGCAGTTTAGCGGGGACTCCTAATTCACCCCTCCACTTT	CASSLAGTPNSPLHF	many	TRBV27	TRBJ1-6	NA
TGTGCCAGCAGCTTCGGGCTGGGGGATTCACCCCTCCACTTT	CASSFGLGDSPLHF	many	TRBV5-4	TRBJ1-6	NA
TGTGCCAGCAGGAGTTTAACACCGCCCTACGAGCAGTACTTC	CASRSLTPPYEQYF	few	TRBV28	TRBJ2-7	NA
TGTGCCAGCAGTTTAGATACGGAGACAGGGCATCAGCCCCAGCATTTT	CASSLDTETGHQPQHF	medium-sized	TRBV12-3/TRBV12-4	TRBJ1-5	TRBD1
TGCAGCGTTGTCGAGGGGCCTGGGACGCAGTATTTT	CSVVEGPGTQYF	NA	TRBV29-1	TRBJ2-3	NA
TGCAGCGTTGCCGACAGGGGGCTGGGTACGCAGTATTTT	CSVADRGLGTQYF	many	TRBV29-1	TRBJ2-3	TRBD1
TGTGCCAGCAGTTCAGGGGGCCCCACTAGCAATCAGCCCCAGCATTTT	CASSSGGPTSNQPQHF	many	TRBV6-5	TRBJ1-5	TRBD1
TGTGCTAGTGGAATCGGGACAACGAACTCCAATCAGCCCCAGCATTTT	CASGIGTTNSNQPQHF	many	TRBV12-5	TRBJ1-5	NA
TGTGCCAGCAGCTTGGCGGGATACACAGATACGCAGTATTTT	CASSLAGYTDTQYF	NA	TRBV7-9	TRBJ2-3	NA
TGTGCCAGCAGCTTACAGGAATACACTGAAGCTTTCTTT	CASSLQEYTEAFF	many	TRBV7-3	TRBJ1-1	NA
TGTGCCAGCAGTCACCGGGGGTTGGCCAAAAACATTCAGTACTTC	CASSHRGLAKNIQYF	few	TRBV7-8	TRBJ2-4	NA
TGTGCCAGCAGACCTACCGGGACCCGAGAAGAGACCCAGTACTTC	CASRPTGTREETQYF	NA	TRBV6-6	TRBJ2-5	NA
TGTGCCAGCTCACCCGTACAGGGATCCGATGGCTACACCTTC	CASSPVQGSDGYTF	many	TRBV18	TRBJ1-2	NA
TGCGCCAGCAGCCACCCGTCTGTCCCCGGGACTGGTATGACCTTC	CASSHPSVPGTGMTF	many	TRBV4-1	TRBJ1-2	NA
TGTGCCAGCAGCTTAGATCTCCTAGCGGGGGGGCGGGCCTCCTACAATGAGCAGTTCTTC	CASSLDLLAGGRASYNEQFF	few	TRBV11-2	TRBJ2-1	TRBD2
TGTGCCAGCAGCCGAAGCGGGTTCCCCCTCAATGAGCAGTTCTTC	CASSRSGFPLNEQFF	few	TRBV3-1	TRBJ2-1	NA
TGTGCCAGCAGCTCTGGAGGGCAGGGTGGGAATCAGCCCCAGCATTTT	CASSSGGQGGNQPQHF	few	TRBV7-9	TRBJ1-5	NA
TGTGCCAGCAGCTCAGAGGCGACGAACACCGGGGAGCTGTTTTTT	CASSSEATNTGELFF	NA	TRBV11-3	TRBJ2-2	NA
TGTGCCATCGAACCCTCCAGACTAGCGGGAGAGGGCGAGCAGTACTTC	CAIEPSRLAGEGEQYF	NA	TRBV6-1	TRBJ2-7	TRBD2
TGTGCCAGCAGTTTCATGGACAGGATTAATTCACCCCTCCACTTT	CASSFMDRINSPLHF	few	TRBV27	TRBJ1-6	TRBD1
TGTGCCAGCAGCCAAGGGGGCACCCCGAACACTGAAGCTTTCTTT	CASSQGGTPNTEAFF	many	TRBV14	TRBJ1-1	NA
TGTGCCAGCAGTTACTCCAGAAATTCACCCCTCCACTTT	CASSYSRNSPLHF	few	TRBV6-5	TRBJ1-6	NA
TGTGCCAGCAGTCGCCAAAGACTAGCGGGTACATACAATGAGCAGTTCTTC	CASSRQRLAGTYNEQFF	many	TRBV27	TRBJ2-1	TRBD2
TGCAGTGCCCCCAGGACAGGGAGGAATGAGCAGTTCTTC	CSAPRTGRNEQFF	many	TRBV20-1	TRBJ2-1	TRBD1
TGTGCCAGCAGCCCAAGGGCGGGAGGGTTGGATACGCAGTATTTT	CASSPRAGGLDTQYF	few	TRBV7-3	TRBJ2-3	TRBD2